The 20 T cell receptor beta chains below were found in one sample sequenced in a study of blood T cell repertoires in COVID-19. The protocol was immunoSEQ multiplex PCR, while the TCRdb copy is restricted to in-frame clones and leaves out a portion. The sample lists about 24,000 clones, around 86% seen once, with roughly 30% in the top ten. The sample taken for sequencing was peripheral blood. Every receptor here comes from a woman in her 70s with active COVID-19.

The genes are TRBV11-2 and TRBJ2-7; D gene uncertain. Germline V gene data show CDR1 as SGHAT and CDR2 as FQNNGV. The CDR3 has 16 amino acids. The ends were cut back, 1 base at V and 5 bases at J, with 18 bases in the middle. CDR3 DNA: TGTGCCAGCAGCTTAGTAGGCGGTCTCCTCCTCAACGAGCAGTACTTC. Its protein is CASSLVGGLLLNEQYF.

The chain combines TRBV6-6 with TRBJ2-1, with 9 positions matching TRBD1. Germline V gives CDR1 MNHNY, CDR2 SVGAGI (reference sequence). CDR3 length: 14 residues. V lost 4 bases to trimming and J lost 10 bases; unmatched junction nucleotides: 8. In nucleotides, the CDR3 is TGTGCCAGCAGTTGGGGGGGACAGGGAGAGGAGCAGTTCTTC. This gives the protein CASSWGGQGEEQFF.

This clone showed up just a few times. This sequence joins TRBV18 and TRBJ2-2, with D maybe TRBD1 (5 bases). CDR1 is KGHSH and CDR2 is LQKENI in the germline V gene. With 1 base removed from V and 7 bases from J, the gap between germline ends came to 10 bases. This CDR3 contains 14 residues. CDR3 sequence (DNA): TGTGCCAGCTCACCACGCGACAGAAACGGGGAGCTGTTTTTT. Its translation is CASSPRDRNGELFF. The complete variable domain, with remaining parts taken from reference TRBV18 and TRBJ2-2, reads NAGVMQNPRHLVRRRGQEARLRCSPMKGHSHVYWYRQLPEEGLKFMVYLQKENIIDESGMPKERFSAEFPKEGPSILRIQQVVRGDSAAYFCASSPRDRNGELFFGEGSRLTVL.

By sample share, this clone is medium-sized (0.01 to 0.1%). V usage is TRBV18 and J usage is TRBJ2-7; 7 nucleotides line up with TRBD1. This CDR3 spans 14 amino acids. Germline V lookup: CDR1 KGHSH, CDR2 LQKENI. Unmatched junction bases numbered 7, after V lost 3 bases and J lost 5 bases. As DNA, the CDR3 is TGTGCCAGCTCACCGGTAAGGGGGCGAGACGAGCAGTACTTC. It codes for CASSPVRGRDEQYF.

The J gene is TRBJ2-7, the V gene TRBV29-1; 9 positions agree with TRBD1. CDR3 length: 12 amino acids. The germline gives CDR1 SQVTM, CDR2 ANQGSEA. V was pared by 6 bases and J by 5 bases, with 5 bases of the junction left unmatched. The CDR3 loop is CSVTGGPNEQYF. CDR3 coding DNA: TGCAGCGTCACAGGGGGCCCGAACGAGCAGTACTTC.

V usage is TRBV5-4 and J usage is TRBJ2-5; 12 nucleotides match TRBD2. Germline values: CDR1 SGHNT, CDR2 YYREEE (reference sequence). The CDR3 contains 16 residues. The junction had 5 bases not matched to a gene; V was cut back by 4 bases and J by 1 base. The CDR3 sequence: CASSPASGGGQETQYF. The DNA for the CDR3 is TGTGCCAGCAGCCCAGCTAGCGGGGGGGGCCAAGAGACCCAGTACTTC.

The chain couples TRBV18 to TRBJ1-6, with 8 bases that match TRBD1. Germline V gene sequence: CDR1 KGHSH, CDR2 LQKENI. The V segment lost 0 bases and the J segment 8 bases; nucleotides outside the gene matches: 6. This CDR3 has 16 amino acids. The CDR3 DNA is TGTGCCAGCTCACCACCGGGACAGGTTGAGTATTCACCCCTCCACTTT. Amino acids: CASSPPGQVEYSPLHF.

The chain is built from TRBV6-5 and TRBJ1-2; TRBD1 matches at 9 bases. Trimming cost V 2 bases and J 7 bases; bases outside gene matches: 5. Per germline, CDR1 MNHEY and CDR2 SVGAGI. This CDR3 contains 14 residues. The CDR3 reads CASSYQDRGFGYTF. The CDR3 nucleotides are TGTGCCAGCAGTTACCAGGACAGGGGATTTGGCTACACCTTC.

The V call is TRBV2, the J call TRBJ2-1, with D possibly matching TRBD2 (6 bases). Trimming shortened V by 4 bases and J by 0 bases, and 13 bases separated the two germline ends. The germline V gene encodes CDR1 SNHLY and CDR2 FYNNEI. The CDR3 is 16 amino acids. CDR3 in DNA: TGTGCCAGCAGTGTGGGCGGGACTTCCTCCTACAATGAGCAGTTCTTC. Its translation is CASSVGGTSSYNEQFF.

CDR3 amino acids: CASSLTQGGKSPLHF. The CDR3 nucleotides read TGTGCCAGCAGCTTAACCCAGGGGGGCAAATCACCCCTCCACTTT. This sequence joins TRBV7-2 and TRBJ1-6; 7 bases agree with TRBD1. This CDR3 spans 15 amino acids. The germline V gene has CDR1 SGHTA and CDR2 FQGNSA. V gave up 2 bases and J gave up 10 bases; unmatched junction bases: 8.

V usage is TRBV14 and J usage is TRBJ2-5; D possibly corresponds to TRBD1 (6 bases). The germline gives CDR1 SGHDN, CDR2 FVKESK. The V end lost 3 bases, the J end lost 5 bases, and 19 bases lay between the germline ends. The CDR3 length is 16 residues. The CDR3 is CASSQDVTGTSETQYF. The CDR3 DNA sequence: TGTGCCAGCAGCCAGGACGTGACCGGGACATCGGAGACCCAGTACTTC.

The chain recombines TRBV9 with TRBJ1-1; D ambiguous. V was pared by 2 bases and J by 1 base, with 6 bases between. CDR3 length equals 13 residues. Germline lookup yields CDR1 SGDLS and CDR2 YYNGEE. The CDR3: CASSVAENTEAFF. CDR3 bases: TGTGCCAGCAGCGTGGCAGAGAACACTGAAGCTTTCTTT.

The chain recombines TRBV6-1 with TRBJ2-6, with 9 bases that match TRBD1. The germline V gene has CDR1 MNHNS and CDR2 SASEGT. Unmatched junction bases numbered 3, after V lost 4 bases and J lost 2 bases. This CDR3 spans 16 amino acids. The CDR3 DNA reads TGTGCCAGCAGTGCCCGACAGGGGGCTGGGGCCAACGTCCTGACTTTC. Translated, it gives CASSARQGAGANVLTF.

The CDR3 region is CASSLDRGGYQPQHF. CDR3 DNA: TGTGCCAGCAGCCTGGACAGGGGAGGATATCAGCCCCAGCATTTT. This chain links TRBV7-2 with TRBJ1-5; 9 nucleotides match TRBD1. Trimming at V came to 5 bases and at J to 5 bases, leaving 7 bases not matched to a gene. The CDR3 runs 15 residues. The germline V gene encodes CDR1 SGHTA and CDR2 FQGNSA.

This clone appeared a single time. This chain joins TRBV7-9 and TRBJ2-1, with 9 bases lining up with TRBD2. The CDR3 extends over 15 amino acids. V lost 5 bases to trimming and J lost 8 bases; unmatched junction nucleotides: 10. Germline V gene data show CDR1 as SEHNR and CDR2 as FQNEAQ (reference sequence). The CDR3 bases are TGTGCCAGCAGCCCGGGCGGCGGGGGGGCCGATGAGCAGTTCTTC. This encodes CASSPGGGGADEQFF.

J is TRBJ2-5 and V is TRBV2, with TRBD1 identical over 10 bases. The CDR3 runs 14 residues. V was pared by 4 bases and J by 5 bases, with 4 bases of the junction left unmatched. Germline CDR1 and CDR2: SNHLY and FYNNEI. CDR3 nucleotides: TGTGCCAGCAGTGTAGACAGGGGGCGGGAGACCCAGTACTTC. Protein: CASSVDRGRETQYF.

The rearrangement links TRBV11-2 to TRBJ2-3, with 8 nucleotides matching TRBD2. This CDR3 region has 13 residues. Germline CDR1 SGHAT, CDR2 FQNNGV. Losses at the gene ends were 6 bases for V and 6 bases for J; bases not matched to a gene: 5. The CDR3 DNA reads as TGTGCCAGCAGTCCGGGGGGGCCGGATACGCAGTATTTT. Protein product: CASSPGGPDTQYF. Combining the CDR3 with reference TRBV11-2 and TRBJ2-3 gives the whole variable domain EAGVAQSPRYKIIEKRQSVAFWCNPISGHATLYWYQQILGQGPKLLIQFQNNGVVDDSQLPKDRFSAERLKGVDSTLKIQPAKLEDSAVYLCASSPGGPDTQYFGPGTRLTVL.

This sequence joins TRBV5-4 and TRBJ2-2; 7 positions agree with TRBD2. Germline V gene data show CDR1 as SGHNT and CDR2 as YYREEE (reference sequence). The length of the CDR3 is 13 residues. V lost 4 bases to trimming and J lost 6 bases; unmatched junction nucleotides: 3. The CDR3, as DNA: TGTGCCAGCAGCAGCACTAGCGCCGGGGAGCTGTTTTTT. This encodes CASSSTSAGELFF.

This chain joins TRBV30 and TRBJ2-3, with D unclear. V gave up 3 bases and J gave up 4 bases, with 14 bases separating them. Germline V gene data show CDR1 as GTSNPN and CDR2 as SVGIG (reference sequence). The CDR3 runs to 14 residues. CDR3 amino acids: CAWRKIRFADTQYF. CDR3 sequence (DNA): TGTGCCTGGAGAAAGATCCGGTTTGCAGATACGCAGTATTTT. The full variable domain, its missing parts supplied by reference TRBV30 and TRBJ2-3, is SQTIHQWPATLVQPVGSPLSLECTVEGTSNPNLYWYRQAAGRGLQLLFYSVGIGQISSEVPQNLSASRPQDRQFILSSKKLLLSDSGFYLCAWRKIRFADTQYFGPGTRLTVL.

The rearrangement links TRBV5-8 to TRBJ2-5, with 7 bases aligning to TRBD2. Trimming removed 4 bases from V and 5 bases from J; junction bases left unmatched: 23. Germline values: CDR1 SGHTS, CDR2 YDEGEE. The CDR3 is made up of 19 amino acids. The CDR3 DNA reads TGTGCCAGCAGCCCCCGTCCGCTAGCGGAGAGGAAGGGTGTGGAGACCCAGTACTTC. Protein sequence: CASSPRPLAERKGVETQYF.